The rows below give T cell receptor beta chains drawn from one sample of a study of blood T cell repertoires in COVID-19. TCRdb's table, derived via immunoSEQ multiplex PCR, lists solely in-frame clones and lacks some. The table includes 140,000 or so clones, around 78% detected once. What was sequenced was peripheral blood. All receptors come from a woman aged 60-75 years with acute or convalescent COVID-19. CDR3s include the opening cysteine and the closing phenylalanine or tryptophan. Each record gives: D gene, clone size, J gene, V gene, CDR3 DNA, CDR3 protein. The D gene is left open where the match is weak. Clone size is not always given. Where it is, it says once, few, many or a class for expanded clones.

D gene: -; clone size: -; J gene: TRBJ2-3; V gene: TRBV27; CDR3 DNA: TGTGCCAGCAGTTTCAGGGATACGCAGTATTTT; CDR3 protein: CASSFRDTQYF
D gene: -; clone size: -; J gene: TRBJ2-2; V gene: TRBV7-9; CDR3 DNA: TGTGCCAGCAGCTTAGGGGGCCGGGAGCTGTTTTTT; CDR3 protein: CASSLGGRELFF
D gene: TRBD2; clone size: -; J gene: TRBJ2-7; V gene: TRBV3-1/TRBV3-2; CDR3 DNA: TGTGCCAGCAGCCAGTTATTAGCGGGCCTTCTCTACTTC; CDR3 protein: CASSQLLAGLLYF
D gene: -; clone size: -; J gene: TRBJ1-5; V gene: TRBV9; CDR3 DNA: TGTGCCAGCAGCTTAACAGGGTATAGCAATCAGCCCCAGCATTTT; CDR3 protein: CASSLTGYSNQPQHF
D gene: -; clone size: -; J gene: TRBJ2-1; V gene: TRBV5-4; CDR3 DNA: TGTGCCAGCAGCTTGGTCCGGACAGACTACAATGAGCAGTTCTTC; CDR3 protein: CASSLVRTDYNEQFF
D gene: TRBD1; clone size: -; J gene: TRBJ2-7; V gene: TRBV6-5; CDR3 DNA: TGTGCCAGCACTGGACAGGGGGTAGGGCAGTACTTC; CDR3 protein: CASTGQGVGQYF
D gene: -; clone size: few; J gene: TRBJ2-3; V gene: TRBV28; CDR3 DNA: TGTGCCAGCAGCCCCGGGTCTTTTACAGATACGCAGTATTTT; CDR3 protein: CASSPGSFTDTQYF
D gene: -; clone size: -; J gene: TRBJ1-4; V gene: TRBV5-1; CDR3 DNA: TGCGCCAGCAGGCGACAGGATAATGAAAAACTGTTTTTT; CDR3 protein: CASRRQDNEKLFF
D gene: -; clone size: -; J gene: TRBJ1-2; V gene: TRBV7-9; CDR3 DNA: TGTGCCAGCAGGCCCACAGGGACCAACTATGGCTACACCTTC; CDR3 protein: CASRPTGTNYGYTF
D gene: TRBD1; clone size: few; J gene: TRBJ2-1; V gene: TRBV28; CDR3 DNA: TGTGCCAGCGGTCGAGGGGGAGCAGGGGGCTATGAGCAGTTCTTC; CDR3 protein: CASGRGGAGGYEQFF
D gene: TRBD2; clone size: -; J gene: TRBJ2-2; V gene: TRBV10-2; CDR3 DNA: TGCGCCAGCAGACCTAGCGGGAGATACACCGGGGAGCTGTTTTTT; CDR3 protein: CASRPSGRYTGELFF
D gene: -; clone size: -; J gene: TRBJ2-5; V gene: TRBV20-1; CDR3 DNA: TGCAGTGCCACGAGACAAGAGACCCAGTACTTC; CDR3 protein: CSATRQETQYF
D gene: TRBD2; clone size: -; J gene: TRBJ2-3; V gene: TRBV7-9; CDR3 DNA: TGTGCCAGCGTGACTAGCGGTCCAGATACGCAGTATTTT; CDR3 protein: CASVTSGPDTQYF
D gene: TRBD2; clone size: -; J gene: TRBJ2-1; V gene: TRBV24-1; CDR3 DNA: TGTGCCACCAGTGATTTGACAGCGGGAGTTGGCAATGAGCAGTTCTTC; CDR3 protein: CATSDLTAGVGNEQFF
D gene: -; clone size: -; J gene: TRBJ2-2; V gene: TRBV12-2; CDR3 DNA: TGTGCAAGTCGCCCACGGACAGGGAACACCGGGGAGCTGTTTTTT; CDR3 protein: CASRPRTGNTGELFF
D gene: -; clone size: -; J gene: TRBJ2-2; V gene: TRBV10-1; CDR3 DNA: TGCGCCAGCAGTGTACAGAACACCGGGGAGCTGTTTTTT; CDR3 protein: CASSVQNTGELFF
D gene: TRBD1; clone size: -; J gene: TRBJ2-7; V gene: TRBV2; CDR3 DNA: TGTGCCAGCTACACCGGGACAGCCTCCTACGAGCAGTACTTC; CDR3 protein: CASYTGTASYEQYF
D gene: TRBD1; clone size: -; J gene: TRBJ2-1; V gene: TRBV27; CDR3 DNA: TGTGCCAGCACCTCTGGGACAGGCTACAATGAGCAGTTCTTC; CDR3 protein: CASTSGTGYNEQFF
D gene: -; clone size: -; J gene: TRBJ1-4; V gene: TRBV30; CDR3 DNA: TGTGCCTGGAGTCCCCCGGGGAAAGAAAAACTGTTTTTT; CDR3 protein: CAWSPPGKEKLFF
D gene: TRBD2; clone size: -; J gene: TRBJ2-7; V gene: TRBV5-1; CDR3 DNA: TGCGCCAGCAGCTTTAGGACTAGCTCTTTCTACGAGCAGTACTTC; CDR3 protein: CASSFRTSSFYEQYF
D gene: -; clone size: -; J gene: TRBJ1-2; V gene: TRBV14; CDR3 DNA: TGTGCCAGCAGCCAGGTTGCCCCCGGGGGTTACTATGGCTACACCTTC; CDR3 protein: CASSQVAPGGYYGYTF
D gene: TRBD2; clone size: few; J gene: TRBJ2-1; V gene: TRBV5-6; CDR3 DNA: TGTGCCAGCAGCCCAGCGGGAGTTGAGCAGTTCTTC; CDR3 protein: CASSPAGVEQFF
D gene: -; clone size: -; J gene: TRBJ1-1; V gene: TRBV19; CDR3 DNA: TGTGCCAGTACTGCAGGGAGGGGCACTGAAGCTTTCTTT; CDR3 protein: CASTAGRGTEAFF